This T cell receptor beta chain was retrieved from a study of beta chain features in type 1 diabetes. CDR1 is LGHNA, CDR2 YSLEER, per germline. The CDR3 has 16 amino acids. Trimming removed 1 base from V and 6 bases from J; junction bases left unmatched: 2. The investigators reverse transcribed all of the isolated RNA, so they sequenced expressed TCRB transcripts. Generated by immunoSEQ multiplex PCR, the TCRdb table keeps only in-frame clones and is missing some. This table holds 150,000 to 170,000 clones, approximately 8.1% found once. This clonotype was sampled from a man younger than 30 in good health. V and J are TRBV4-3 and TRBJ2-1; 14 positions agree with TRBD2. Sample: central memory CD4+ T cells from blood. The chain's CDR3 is CASSQGGTSGSNEQFF. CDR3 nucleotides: TGCGCCAGCAGCCAAGGGGGGACTAGCGGGAGCAATGAGCAGTTCTTC.